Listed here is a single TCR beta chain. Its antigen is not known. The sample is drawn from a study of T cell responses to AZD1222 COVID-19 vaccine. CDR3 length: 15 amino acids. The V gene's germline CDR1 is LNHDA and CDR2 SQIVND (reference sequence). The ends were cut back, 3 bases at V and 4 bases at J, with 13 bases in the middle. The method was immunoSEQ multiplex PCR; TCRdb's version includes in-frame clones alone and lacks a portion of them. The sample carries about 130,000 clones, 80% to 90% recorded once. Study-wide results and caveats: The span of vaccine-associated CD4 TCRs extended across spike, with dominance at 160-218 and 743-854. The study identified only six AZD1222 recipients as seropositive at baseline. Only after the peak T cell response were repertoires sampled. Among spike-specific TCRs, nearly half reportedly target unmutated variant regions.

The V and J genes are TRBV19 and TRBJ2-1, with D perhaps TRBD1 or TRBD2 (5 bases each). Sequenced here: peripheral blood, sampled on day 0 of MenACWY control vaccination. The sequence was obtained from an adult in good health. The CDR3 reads CASSMRGTVYNEQFF. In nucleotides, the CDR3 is TGTGCCAGTAGTATGAGGGGCACCGTTTACAATGAGCAGTTCTTC.